This record concerns one T cell receptor beta chain sequence. The protocol was immunoSEQ multiplex PCR, while the TCRdb copy is restricted to in-frame clones and leaves out a portion. The table has 95,000 to 120,000 clones, around 84% seen once. Germline V gives CDR1 SGHTA, CDR2 FQGNSA. The CDR3 is made up of 17 amino acids. V lost 5 bases and J lost 1; bases outside the gene matches: 7. The data derive from a study of T cell responses to AZD1222 COVID-19 vaccine. V is TRBV7-2 and J is TRBJ1-4, with TRBD1 identical over 10 bases. This TCR derives from an adult in good health. Sequences were derived from peripheral blood, sampled on day 0 of AZD1222 vaccination. The CDR3 is CASSRDRTGGTNEKLFF. The CDR3 DNA sequence: TGTGCCAGCAGCCGCGACAGGACAGGGGGAACTAATGAAAAACTGTTTTTT. Using reference TRBV7-2 and TRBJ1-4 for the parts outside the CDR3, the full variable domain is GAGVSQSPSNKVTEKGKDVELRCDPISGHTALYWYRQSLGQGLEFLIYFQGNSAPDKSGLPSDRFSAERTGGSVSTLTIQRTQQEDSAVYLCASSRDRTGGTNEKLFFGSGTQLSVL.